This T cell receptor beta chain was documented in a study of response to subunit inactivated influenza vaccine listed by TCRdb under 2018. Context from the whole study: The study used deep quantitative T cell receptor repertoire profiling to track responses to a trivalent subunit inactivated influenza vaccine. Points the paper makes about the study in general: According to the authors, only a limited number of new T cells may be recruited by each seasonal influenza vaccination.

V lost 5 bases and J lost 2 bases, and the count of bases not matched to a germline gene is 6. The CDR3, from cysteine to phenylalanine, totals 17 residues. The retained sequence is limited to the CDR3, 51 bases, with the frame set at the first base. CDR1 and CDR2 are read off the germline V gene as SGHVS and FQNEAQ. A note on this clonotype: The target of this receptor is not known. The input lacks base qualities; no much larger clone sits a single base away.

Libraries were built with RT-PCR. The run used an Illumina HiSeq 2500. In TCRdb, the public reads were trimmed at Q25 with fastp and aligned with MiXCR, with productive beta chains retained. Records with the same CDR3 protein are collapsed into one entry carrying the most frequent genes and DNA. The sample table contains around 520,000 distinct CDR3 sequences; only one count was recorded for about 11% of them. Roughly 10% of the sample rests with the top ten. Source: PBMCs from blood, taken on the day of vaccination. The receptor's source is a man in his fifties who received an inactivated influenza vaccine. Donor details come from another sample of the same person, matched by shared clones. The sequence joins TRBV7-8 to TRBJ2-3; 14 nucleotides in the junction match TRBD2. The CDR3 loop reads CASSPGTSGRFTDTQYF. The DNA is as follows: TGTGCCAGCAGCCCAGGGACTAGCGGGAGATTCACAGATACGCAGTATTTT.